This is a list of T cell receptor beta chains from one sample in a study of blood T cell repertoires in COVID-19. Repertoires were generated with immunoSEQ multiplex PCR, while TCRdb's copy carries only in-frame clones and drops some. The sample holds a few hundred thousand clones; 85% are singletons and the top ten take roughly 2.7%. The sample consisted of PBMCs or T cells enriched from blood (not recorded which). Receptors were obtained from a woman aged 45 to 65 who had recovered from COVID-19. Each CDR3 is given with its conserved first and last residue. The D gene is left open where the match is weak. Only part of the rows carry a size: once, few, many, or a class if the clone is expanded.

-,TRBJ2-3,TRBV7-2,-,TGTGCCAGCAGCTTACTGGGGGGTAGCACAGATACGCAGTATTTT,CASSLLGGSTDTQYF
-,TRBJ2-7,TRBV29-1,TRBD1,TGCAGCGTGAATCGACAGGGTGGCGCCTACGAGCAGTACTTC,CSVNRQGGAYEQYF
-,TRBJ1-1,TRBV11-1,TRBD1,TGTGCCAGCAGCTTTCGAGACAGGGTGGGCACTGAAGCTTTCTTT,CASSFRDRVGTEAFF
few,TRBJ1-1,TRBV28,-,TGTGCCAGCAGTCTCGGATCTAGCGGGACGGGCACTGAAGCTTTCTTT,CASSLGSSGTGTEAFF
-,TRBJ2-7,TRBV6-1,TRBD2,TGTGCCAGCAGTGAAGGACTAGCGGGCTTCTACGAGCAGTACTTC,CASSEGLAGFYEQYF
-,TRBJ1-2,TRBV6-5,-,TGTGCCAGCAGTTACTCGACAGAGCCTTATGGCTACACCTTC,CASSYSTEPYGYTF
-,TRBJ2-7,TRBV30,-,TGTGCCTGGAGTACGGTTAGCTACGAGCAGTACTTC,CAWSTVSYEQYF
-,TRBJ1-6,TRBV6-5,-,TGTGCCAGCAAGGAGTTGCCCTATAATTCACCCCTCCACTTT,CASKELPYNSPLHF
-,TRBJ2-7,TRBV20-1,TRBD2,TGCAGTGCTAGTACTAGCGGGCCGATCTCCTACGAGCAGTACTTC,CSASTSGPISYEQYF
-,TRBJ2-1,TRBV4-3,TRBD2,TGCGCCAGCAGCCCGGGACTAGCTAACAATGAGCAGTTCTTC,CASSPGLANNEQFF
-,TRBJ2-3,TRBV5-6,-,TGTGCCAGCAGCTTGCTCACAGATACGCAGTATTTT,CASSLLTDTQYF
-,TRBJ2-5,TRBV2,-,TGTGCCAGTGAGTTACCACCGGAGACCCAGTACTTC,CASELPPETQYF
few,TRBJ1-5,TRBV18,TRBD1,TGTGCCAGCTCACCAGGGACAGGTAACAATCAGCCCCAGCATTTT,CASSPGTGNNQPQHF
-,TRBJ1-3,TRBV7-6,-,TGTGCCAGCAGTACCGGGAACTCTGGAAACACCATATATTTT,CASSTGNSGNTIYF
-,TRBJ2-1,TRBV2,TRBD1,TGTGCCAGGAAAGAGGGGGCCTACGGTAATGAGCAGTTCTTC,CARKEGAYGNEQFF
-,TRBJ2-7,TRBV7-2,-,TGTGCCAGCAGCTTATCCGGGACAAGATCCTACGAGCAGTACTTC,CASSLSGTRSYEQYF
-,TRBJ2-1,TRBV3-1/TRBV3-2,-,TGTGCCAGCAGCCTCCAACCCGGACTGGCCAATGAGCAGTTCTTC,CASSLQPGLANEQFF
-,TRBJ1-2,TRBV27,TRBD1,TGTGCCAGCAGTTTCAGGGACAGGTCCTATGGCTACACCTTC,CASSFRDRSYGYTF
few,TRBJ1-5,TRBV28,TRBD1,TGTGCCAGCACTACAGGGGGCGACGGCAATCAGCCCCAGCATTTT,CASTTGGDGNQPQHF
-,TRBJ1-1,TRBV29-1,-,TGCAGCGCCCGTCGCGAGGTAGCTCCTTATGGCGCTGAAGCTTTCTTT,CSARREVAPYGAEAFF
-,TRBJ2-1,TRBV28,TRBD1,TGTGCCAGCAGTGGACAGGGATACAATGAGCAGTTCTTC,CASSGQGYNEQFF
-,TRBJ1-2,TRBV6-5,TRBD1,TGTGCCAGCAGCCCCGTGCGGGACAGGGTCTATGGCTACACCTTC,CASSPVRDRVYGYTF
few,TRBJ1-2,TRBV4-1,-,TGCGCCAGCAGCCGCTTAGGGGAGGGGGGCTACACCTTC,CASSRLGEGGYTF
once,TRBJ2-3,TRBV30,TRBD2,TGTGCCTGGAGTGAGGGACTAGCCGGAGATACGCAGTATTTT,CAWSEGLAGDTQYF
-,TRBJ2-1,TRBV15,-,TGTGCCACCAGCAGTTCGAGCGGGTTTAGCTCCTACAATGAGCAGTTCTTC,CATSSSSGFSSYNEQFF
-,TRBJ1-4,TRBV2,-,TGTGCCAGCAGTCTCCCGGTATACAGGGCCTTAATGACGCAACTGTTTTTT,CASSLPVYRALMTQLFF
-,TRBJ1-2,TRBV7-9,-,TGTGCCAGCAGTCTTATTCCAGGGCGATTGGGCTATGGCTACACCTTC,CASSLIPGRLGYGYTF
-,TRBJ1-5,TRBV7-2,-,TGTGCCAGCAGCTTAGACGGACAGTTAGGGCAGCCCCAGCATTTT,CASSLDGQLGQPQHF
-,TRBJ2-7,TRBV12-1,-,TGTGCCACCACCCGGGACAGCGTCTACGAGCAGTACTTC,CATTRDSVYEQYF
-,TRBJ1-1,TRBV2,-,TGTGCCAGCAGTCGGGAAGGTTTGAGGCAGTCTGAAGCTTTCTTT,CASSREGLRQSEAFF
many,TRBJ1-4,TRBV7-9,TRBD1,TGTGCCAGCAGCACCGGACAGGGGAGGTCGACTAATGAAAAACTGTTTTTT,CASSTGQGRSTNEKLFF
-,TRBJ2-7,TRBV11-2,TRBD1,TGTGCCAGCAGCTTAGGGACAGGGGGGTGGGAGCAGTACTTC,CASSLGTGGWEQYF
-,TRBJ2-1,TRBV4-1,-,TGCGCCAGCAGCCAAGAGAAAGGCGGGTACGGGGGTAAGTTCTTC,CASSQEKGGYGGKFF
-,TRBJ2-3,TRBV25-1,TRBD1,TGTGCCAGCAGTGAATTGGGACAGGGGGCAGATACGCAGTATTTT,CASSELGQGADTQYF
-,TRBJ2-1,TRBV7-3,TRBD2,TGTGCCAGCAGCCCGACTAGCGGGGGGAACAATGAGCAGTTCTTC,CASSPTSGGNNEQFF
-,TRBJ1-5,TRBV19,-,TGTGCCAGCAGAGACCAGGGTGTTGGAAATCAGCCCCAGCATTTT,CASRDQGVGNQPQHF
-,TRBJ1-4,TRBV4-2,-,TGTGCCAGCAGCCAGGCTCAAGATGCAACTAATGAAAAACTGTTTTTT,CASSQAQDATNEKLFF
-,TRBJ1-1,TRBV5-1,TRBD1,TGCGCCAGCAGCCGCAGTCAGACAGGGGTTGACGGTGAAGCTTTCTTT,CASSRSQTGVDGEAFF
-,TRBJ1-2,TRBV7-9,-,TGTGCCAGCAGCTTTTCTAGGGGAAGTGGGGCGTACGGCTACACCTTC,CASSFSRGSGAYGYTF
few,TRBJ1-2,TRBV30,TRBD1,TGTGCCTGGAGTCAGGGGGAGGACTATGGCTACACCTTC,CAWSQGEDYGYTF
-,TRBJ1-5,TRBV5-6,TRBD1,TGTGCCAGCAGCCCAGGGACAGGGAGAAATCAGCCCCAGCATTTT,CASSPGTGRNQPQHF
-,TRBJ2-5,TRBV5-6,TRBD2,TGTGCCAGCAGCCCCGGTGACAGCCGCCGGGGGGCCCAGTACTTC,CASSPGDSRRGAQYF
-,TRBJ1-5,TRBV18,TRBD1,TGTGCCAGCTCACCCCAAACAGGGGATCAGCCCCAGCATTTT,CASSPQTGDQPQHF
-,TRBJ2-3,TRBV13,TRBD2,TGTGCCAGCAGCGATTTATCCCTGACTAGCGGGGCCAACACAGATACGCAGTATTTT,CASSDLSLTSGANTDTQYF
-,TRBJ2-7,TRBV5-4,-,TGTGCCAGCAGCCCCAATACAGTCTACGAGCAGTACTTC,CASSPNTVYEQYF
-,TRBJ1-3,TRBV30,-,TGTGCCTGGACAGGTTCTGGAAACACCATATATTTT,CAWTGSGNTIYF
-,TRBJ2-3,TRBV11-2,-,TGTGCCAGCAGCTTATCAGGGCTCACAGATACGCAGTATTTT,CASSLSGLTDTQYF
-,TRBJ2-7,TRBV18,TRBD1,TGTGCCAGCTCACCAGGGACAGGGAAGTACGAGCAGTACTTC,CASSPGTGKYEQYF
-,TRBJ1-1,TRBV5-4,TRBD1,TGTGCCAGCAGGACAAACATCCTCCGACAGGGAGGCACTGAAGCTTTCTTT,CASRTNILRQGGTEAFF
-,TRBJ1-1,TRBV5-6,-,TGTGCCAGCAGATGGCTTGGGGGCGGGAGTGACACTGAAGCTTTCTTT,CASRWLGGGSDTEAFF
-,TRBJ1-5,TRBV7-9,-,TGTGCCAGCAGCCGGGAGGCAGCTAATCAGCCCCAGCATTTT,CASSREAANQPQHF
-,TRBJ2-1,TRBV18,-,TGTGCCAGCTCATCCGTGGGACTCACCACCTACAATGAGCAGTTCTTC,CASSSVGLTTYNEQFF
-,TRBJ1-5,TRBV30,TRBD1,TGTGCCTGGGGACAGGGTTGGAATCAGCCCCAGCATTTT,CAWGQGWNQPQHF
-,TRBJ2-7,TRBV5-4,TRBD1,TGTGCCAGCAGCTTCTTATCCGGGACAGATTACGAGCAGTACTTC,CASSFLSGTDYEQYF
-,TRBJ1-4,TRBV3-1/TRBV3-2,-,TGTGCCAGCAGCCAAGGAAAAGTAAGAGGACTGTTTTTT,CASSQGKVRGLFF
-,TRBJ2-3,TRBV2,-,TGTGCCAGCAGTGATAGACAGGGAGGTACAGATACGCAGTATTTT,CASSDRQGGTDTQYF